The rows below give T cell receptor beta chains drawn from one sample of a study of cytomegalovirus exposure and HLA in healthy donors. TCRdb keeps only in-frame clones here, not all; method: immunoSEQ multiplex PCR. The data contain about 120,000 clones, 80% of them singletons. Sequencing input: PBMCs. The receptors come from a woman in her fifties or sixties in good health and CMV-seropositive. Each CDR3 is given with its conserved first and last residue. The D gene is left open where the match is weak. Clone size, where shown, is once, few, many, or a class for clones that have expanded.

v_gene	abundance	d_gene	j_gene	CDR3aa	CDR3nt
TRBV7-7	.	TRBD2	TRBJ2-7	CASSSGLALTYEQYF	TGTGCTAGCAGCTCTGGACTAGCGCTTACCTACGAGCAGTACTTC
TRBV9	.	.	TRBJ2-1	CASSVEGGGYNEQFF	TGTGCCAGCAGCGTAGAGGGGGGGGGCTACAATGAGCAGTTCTTC
TRBV27	.	TRBD1	TRBJ1-5	CASSLRQGAFQPQHF	TGTGCCAGCAGTTTACGACAGGGGGCTTTTCAGCCCCAGCATTTT
TRBV10-1	.	TRBD1	TRBJ2-7	CASSRGRLDEQYF	TGCGCCAGCAGTAGGGGGCGTTTGGACGAGCAGTACTTC
TRBV7-3	.	.	TRBJ2-2	CASRTNLNTGELFF	TGTGCCAGCAGGACTAACCTCAACACCGGGGAGCTGTTTTTT
TRBV6-5	.	.	TRBJ2-7	CASSYSGRGGYEQYF	TGTGCCAGCAGTTACTCGGGTCGAGGGGGCTACGAGCAGTACTTC
TRBV5-1	few	.	TRBJ2-7	CASSLVGGPEQYF	TGCGCCAGCAGCTTGGTTGGGGGCCCCGAGCAGTACTTC
TRBV11-3	once	.	TRBJ2-2	CASSFRGGIGELFF	TGTGCCAGCAGCTTTAGGGGGGGGATCGGGGAGCTGTTTTTT
TRBV6-5	once	.	TRBJ1-2	CASSHEGTRDGYTF	TGTGCCAGCAGTCACGAAGGGACACGGGATGGCTACACCTTC
TRBV4-2	.	TRBD2	TRBJ2-7	CASSQTSGAYEQYF	TGTGCCAGCAGCCAAACTAGCGGAGCCTACGAGCAGTACTTC
TRBV18	.	TRBD1	TRBJ1-4	CASSPPDRGPGEKLFF	TGTGCCAGCTCACCCCCCGACAGGGGGCCAGGTGAAAAACTGTTTTTT
TRBV9	.	.	TRBJ2-1	CASSVAGSEYDEQFF	TGTGCCAGCAGCGTAGCGGGGTCGGAGTATGATGAGCAGTTCTTC
TRBV7-3	.	.	TRBJ2-3	CASSLSARADTQYF	TGTGCCAGCAGCTTATCCGCCAGGGCAGATACGCAGTATTTT
TRBV19	.	.	TRBJ1-5	CASQTPILHQPQHF	TGTGCCAGTCAAACCCCTATCTTACATCAGCCCCAGCATTTT
TRBV9	.	.	TRBJ1-1	CASSVVGTGTEAFF	TGTGCCAGCAGCGTAGTGGGCACCGGAACTGAAGCTTTCTTT
TRBV20-1	.	.	TRBJ1-2	CSARDNYGYTF	TGCAGTGCGAGGGATAACTATGGCTACACCTTC
TRBV7-2	.	.	TRBJ2-2	CASSLDGSGTGELFF	TGTGCCAGCAGCTTAGACGGGAGTGGCACCGGGGAGCTGTTTTTT
TRBV6-1	.	TRBD1	TRBJ1-5	CASSDTWGQGKSGNQPQHF	TGTGCCAGCAGTGATACATGGGGACAGGGAAAGAGTGGCAATCAGCCCCAGCATTTT
TRBV18	.	.	TRBJ2-7	CASSPRLTSSYEQYF	TGTGCCAGCTCACCCCGACTGACCAGCTCCTACGAGCAGTACTTC
TRBV27	once	.	TRBJ2-1	CASSLQTGHFYNEQFF	TGTGCCAGCAGTTTGCAAACGGGACACTTCTACAATGAGCAGTTCTTC
TRBV18	.	.	TRBJ1-4	CASSRGGLSLGNEKLFF	TGTGCCAGCTCGCGAGGAGGTCTCTCTCTAGGGAATGAAAAACTGTTTTTT
TRBV14	.	.	TRBJ1-3	CASSQEREGDTIYF	TGTGCCAGCAGCCAAGAACGAGAGGGAGACACCATATATTTT
TRBV5-6	.	.	TRBJ2-5	CASSLGDQGRTQYF	TGTGCCAGCAGCTTGGGGGATCAAGGGAGGACCCAGTACTTC
TRBV30	few	.	TRBJ2-3	CAWERSADTQYF	TGTGCCTGGGAGAGAAGTGCAGATACGCAGTATTTT
TRBV9	.	TRBD1	TRBJ1-2	CASSVDPGGHGYTF	TGTGCCAGCAGCGTAGATCCAGGGGGGCATGGCTACACCTTC
TRBV10-3	.	.	TRBJ2-4	CAVSWASAGKNIQYF	TGTGCCGTATCCTGGGCTTCAGCGGGCAAAAACATTCAGTACTTC
TRBV5-1	.	TRBD2	TRBJ2-7	CASRTSGIGEQYF	TGCGCCAGCAGGACTAGCGGGATCGGCGAGCAGTACTTC
TRBV7-2	.	TRBD1	TRBJ1-3	CASSQRQGDTIYF	TGTGCCAGCAGCCAACGACAGGGAGACACCATATATTTT
TRBV5-6	.	TRBD2	TRBJ2-1	CASSSLAGGRNEQFF	TGTGCCAGCAGCTCTCTAGCGGGAGGGCGGAATGAGCAGTTCTTC
TRBV2	.	TRBD2	TRBJ2-3	CASSVGLVLPDTQYF	TGTGCCAGCAGCGTAGGACTAGTTCTACCAGATACGCAGTATTTT
TRBV14	few	TRBD2	TRBJ2-7	CASSQDFGLAGSYEQYF	TGTGCCAGCAGCCAAGATTTTGGACTAGCGGGATCGTACGAGCAGTACTTC
TRBV21-1	once	.	TRBJ2-7	CASSKDPGGGEQYF	TGTGCCAGCAGCAAAGATCCAGGGGGCGGCGAGCAGTACTTC
TRBV5-1	.	TRBD1	TRBJ1-2	CASQIGTANYGYTF	TGCGCCAGCCAGATCGGGACAGCTAACTATGGCTACACCTTC
TRBV2	.	TRBD2	TRBJ2-7	CASRREQYEQYF	TGTGCCAGCAGGCGGGAGCAATACGAGCAGTACTTC
TRBV27	.	TRBD1	TRBJ1-1	CASILGQGNTEAFF	TGTGCCAGCATACTGGGACAGGGGAACACTGAAGCTTTCTTT
TRBV5-1	.	.	TRBJ2-1	CASSLAWASEENEQFF	TGCGCCAGCAGCTTGGCCTGGGCTAGCGAAGAAAATGAGCAGTTCTTC
TRBV9	.	TRBD2	TRBJ2-6	CASSYTSDLSSGANVLTF	TGTGCCAGCAGCTATACTAGCGACTTAAGCTCTGGGGCCAACGTCCTGACTTTC
TRBV2	once	.	TRBJ2-7	CASNSPGGGIEQYF	TGTGCCAGCAATTCCCCGGGAGGGGGCATCGAGCAGTACTTC
TRBV7-3	.	.	TRBJ2-2	CASSHGANTGELFF	TGTGCCAGCAGCCACGGGGCGAACACCGGGGAGCTGTTTTTT
TRBV2	.	TRBD1	TRBJ1-1	CASGPGQGGFGTEAFF	TGTGCCAGCGGGCCGGGACAGGGTGGGTTTGGAACTGAAGCTTTCTTT
TRBV15	.	TRBD1	TRBJ1-4	CATSRVRGQGNEKLFF	TGTGCCACCAGCAGAGTTCGGGGACAGGGCAATGAAAAACTGTTTTTT
TRBV19	.	.	TRBJ1-1	CATAPWEPVNTEAFF	TGTGCCACAGCTCCTTGGGAGCCGGTGAACACTGAAGCTTTCTTT
TRBV6-6	few	TRBD1	TRBJ1-6	CASSLGTGDSSPLHF	TGTGCCAGCAGTCTAGGGACAGGGGACTCTTCACCCCTCCACTTT
TRBV19	.	TRBD1	TRBJ2-3	CASSETGVDTQYF	TGTGCCAGTAGTGAGACAGGGGTGGATACGCAGTATTTT
TRBV11-1	few	.	TRBJ1-2	CASSLASSNYGYTF	TGTGCCAGCAGCTTAGCGTCTAGTAACTATGGCTACACCTTC
TRBV6-5	.	.	TRBJ1-3	CASSYGRQGHGNTIYF	TGTGCCAGCAGTTACGGCCGCCAGGGACATGGAAACACCATATATTTT
TRBV6-5	.	.	TRBJ1-2	CASSYSPGLSYGYTF	TGTGCCAGCAGTTACTCGCCAGGATTAAGCTATGGCTACACCTTC